The T cell receptor (beta chain) described here comes from a study of blood T cell repertoires in COVID-19. Study details: Acute and convalescent COVID-19 samples came from the United States, Italy and Spain. The analysed material was cDNA or gDNA that came from T cells, B-cell-depleted T cells, or PBMCs.

Original processing methods: Amplification of reference gene primers was used by the study to estimate nucleated cell counts. Some clones are missing from TCRdb's copy, which holds only in-frame ones; the method was immunoSEQ multiplex PCR. V, J and clone size derive from that table, while D and trimming were established from the DNA sequence. This table holds 120,000 or so clones, 85% found once. The CDR3 extends over 16 amino acids. The germline gives CDR1 LNHDA, CDR2 SQIVND (reference sequence). Trimming at V came to 5 bases and at J to 5 bases, leaving 10 bases not matched to a gene. V usage is TRBV19 and J usage is TRBJ1-4; 8 bases map to TRBD1. The sequenced sample consisted of peripheral blood. This clonotype was sampled from a man aged 55 to 70 with acute or convalescent COVID-19. CDR3 residues: CASSPNSGTGNEKLFF. CDR3 DNA sequence: TGTGCCAGTAGTCCGAACTCCGGGACAGGCAATGAAAAACTGTTTTTT.